The next 28 T cell receptor beta chains were all read from a single sample in a study of shared clonotypes between healthy human individuals (dated by TCRdb to between 2020 and 2021). Libraries were prepared through the immunoSEQ multiplex PCR assay. Imported from immuneACCESS, the table was reduced by TCRdb to in-frame sequences with V and J called. These copies leave out some clones; in studies compared against another copy, an unresolved V gene accounts for under half, and the cause of the remainder is not known. Present in this sample are around 370,000 clones, 96% of which were seen just once. The ten largest clonotypes hold about 0.32% of the sample. The sequencing input was memory CD8+ T cells sorted from blood. Per the publication, the cell subset or site label means: CD45RO+ cells pooled with CCR7-negative TemRA cells. Receptors were obtained from a man aged 25-45 years in good health.

The chain has TRBV7-9 and TRBJ2-1, with D unresolved. CDR1 is SEHNR, CDR2 FQNEAQ, per germline (reference sequence). The V end was cut by 6 bases, the J end by 4 bases, with 10 bases between. This CDR3 comprises 13 residues. The CDR3 coding sequence is TGTGCCAGCAGAAAGGACGGGTACAATGAGCAGTTCTTC. Translated: CASRKDGYNEQFF.

The chain is built from TRBV7-9 and TRBJ2-3; 7 bases map to TRBD2. J was trimmed by 0 bases and V by 5 bases; bases with no gene match: 14. The CDR3 has 18 residues. CDR1 and CDR2 (germline): SEHNR, FQNEAQ (reference sequence). CDR3 amino acids: CASSPNLLASSSTDTQYF. The CDR3 DNA reads as TGTGCCAGCAGCCCCAACCTACTAGCGTCCTCTAGCACAGATACGCAGTATTTT.

The CDR3 reads CASSERKPRGDQPQHF. DNA for the CDR3: TGTGCCAGCAGTGAGAGAAAGCCTCGAGGCGATCAGCCCCAGCATTTT. The chain uses TRBV6-1 and TRBJ1-5; D ambiguous. Per germline, CDR1 MNHNS and CDR2 SASEGT. Trimming stripped 3 bases from V and 5 bases from J, with 17 bases between. The CDR3 extends over 16 amino acids.

The V and J genes are TRBV20-1 and TRBJ1-5; D is perhaps TRBD1 (5 bases). CDR1 and CDR2 (germline): DFQATT, SNEGSKA (reference sequence). Trimming cost V 1 base and J 7 bases, with 5 bases left between them. The CDR3 covers 11 residues. For the CDR3, the DNA is TGCAGTGCTAGAGCAGGGCAGCCCCAGCATTTT. It translates to CSARAGQPQHF.

A word on this clone: Other DNA sequences in the sample encode the same CDR3. This chain connects TRBV7-9 to TRBJ2-7; the D gene is possibly TRBD2 (5 bases). V shed 5 bases and J shed 2 bases, with 10 bases lying between them. Germline V lookup: CDR1 SEHNR, CDR2 FQNEAQ (reference sequence). The CDR3 covers 13 residues. The CDR3 region has the DNA TGTGCCAGCAGCGGAGGAACCACCTACGAGCAGTACTTC. Translation: CASSGGTTYEQYF.

The V call is TRBV4-1, the J call TRBJ2-3, with 9 bases matching TRBD1. This CDR3 is built from 16 residues. V dropped 5 bases and J dropped 3; count of bases not matched to a gene: 9. CDR1 is MGHRA, CDR2 YSYEKL, per germline. The CDR3 region has the DNA TGCGCCAGCAGCTCACGACAGGGGGTGGGAACAGATACGCAGTATTTT. It codes for CASSSRQGVGTDTQYF.

This sequence joins TRBV29-1 and TRBJ2-1; TRBD1 is a possible D gene (6 bases). CDR1 and CDR2 from the germline V gene are SQVTM and ANQGSEA. Deletions cut 5 bases from V and 6 bases from J, with 17 bases between. CDR3 size: 14 residues. This CDR3 is CSVPSPGDINEQFF. DNA of the CDR3: TGCAGCGTTCCTTCGCCAGGGGACATCAATGAGCAGTTCTTC.

The rearrangement links TRBV15 to TRBJ2-3; D is unresolved. V shed 1 base and J shed 0 bases, with 11 bases lying between them. Germline CDR1 reads LNHNV; CDR2 reads YYDKDF (reference sequence). The CDR3 totals 16 residues. CDR3 residues: CATSRVAGPSTDTQYF. The CDR3 DNA is TGTGCCACCAGCAGAGTCGCTGGACCCAGCACAGATACGCAGTATTTT.

CDR3 residues: CASSQVSGQGNEKLFF. The CDR3 DNA follows: TGTGCCAGCAGCCAAGTATCGGGACAGGGTAATGAAAAACTGTTTTTT. J is TRBJ1-4 and V is TRBV4-2; TRBD1 aligns across 9 bases. Unmatched junction bases numbered 4, after V lost 1 base and J lost 4 bases. Germline CDR1 and CDR2: LGHNA and YNFKEQ. CDR3 length: 16 amino acids.

The rearrangement uses TRBV27 and TRBJ2-1; TRBD2 matches at 9 bases. The CDR3 length is 14 residues. With V trimmed by 6 bases and J by 8 bases, 8 bases remained unmatched. CDR1 and CDR2 (germline): MNHEY, SMNVEV (reference sequence). The CDR3 DNA reads TGTGCCAGCAGAATAGCGGGAGTCGTCGATGAGCAGTTCTTC. Its protein is CASRIAGVVDEQFF.

This chain links TRBV5-4 with TRBJ2-3; TRBD2 matches at 13 bases. The CDR3 sequence is 19 residues long. CDR1 SGHNT and CDR2 YYREEE come from the germline V gene (reference sequence). The V segment lost 4 bases and the J segment 2 bases; nucleotides outside the gene matches: 13. The CDR3 spells CASSHAGTSGIPPTDTQYF. The CDR3 DNA reads as TGTGCCAGCAGCCATGCCGGGACTAGCGGGATCCCCCCCACAGATACGCAGTATTTT.

This chain uses TRBV28 with TRBJ2-7, with 10 nucleotides matching TRBD2. V gave up 7 bases and J gave up 0 bases; unmatched junction bases: 18. The germline V gene has CDR1 MDHEN and CDR2 SYDVKM. The CDR3 length is 19 residues. The CDR3 loop reads CASTRRTSGIRVVSYEQYF. The CDR3 DNA is TGTGCCAGCACCAGGCGGACTAGCGGTATCCGGGTAGTCTCCTACGAGCAGTACTTC.

J is TRBJ2-7 and V is TRBV28, with D maybe TRBD1 (6 bases). V was clipped by 6 bases and J by 2 bases, with 11 bases between them. The CDR3 contains 13 residues. Germline-derived CDR1 and CDR2 are MDHEN and SYDVKM. Here the CDR3 DNA reads TGTGCCAGCAGACCTCAGGGGCCCTACGAGCAGTACTTC. Translating it yields CASRPQGPYEQYF.

Regarding this clone: The same CDR3 arises from other DNA sequences in this sample as well. CDR3 bases: TGCGCCAGCAGCTCCCGGACAGGCTCTGGGGCCAACGTCCTGACTTTC. Translating it yields CASSSRTGSGANVLTF. This rearrangement joins TRBV5-1 to TRBJ2-6; 7 nucleotides agree with TRBD1. V lost 3 bases to trimming and J lost 0 bases; unmatched junction nucleotides: 3. The CDR3 covers 16 residues. Germline V CDR1 and CDR2: SGHRS, YFSETQ.

This chain uses TRBV27 with TRBJ2-2, with 7 nucleotides matching TRBD1. J gave up 3 bases and V 1 base, and 5 bases lay outside the gene matches. Germline V gene lookup returns CDR1 MNHEY and CDR2 SMNVEV (reference sequence). The CDR3 contains 16 residues. The chain's CDR3 is CASSLYEGADTGELFF. Written as DNA, the CDR3 is TGTGCCAGCAGTTTATATGAGGGGGCGGACACCGGGGAGCTGTTTTTT.

V and J are TRBV6-1 and TRBJ2-5; D call uncertain. Germline V lookup: CDR1 MNHNS, CDR2 SASEGT. The CDR3 length is 16 residues. Deletions cut 4 bases from V and 5 bases from J, with 20 bases between. The CDR3 DNA reads as TGTGCCAGCAGTGGGAGACATGATAGGCCAAAGGAGACCCAGTACTTC. Protein product: CASSGRHDRPKETQYF.

The chain joins TRBV6-5 to TRBJ2-7; the match to TRBD2 covers 12 bases. CDR1 is MNHEY, CDR2 SVGAGI, per germline. With V trimmed by 0 bases and J by 4 bases, 4 bases remained unmatched. The CDR3 extends over 16 amino acids. CDR3 sequence: CASSYSLAGGGYEQYF. In DNA, the CDR3 is TGTGCCAGCAGTTACTCACTAGCGGGAGGTGGATACGAGCAGTACTTC.

The chain joins TRBV9 to TRBJ2-2; TRBD2 matches 12 bases. After removal of 4 bases from V and 0 bases from J, the junction contained 13 bases not matched to a gene. The CDR3 is 20 amino acids. Per germline, CDR1 SGDLS and CDR2 YYNGEE. The CDR3 nucleotides are TGTGCCAGCAGCTCACGACTAGCGGGAGCCTCCAGGTCGAACACCGGGGAGCTGTTTTTT. Its translation is CASSSRLAGASRSNTGELFF.

CDR3 in DNA: TGTGCCAGCAGCCCGAAGCGGGAGGGCTCCTACGAGCAGTACTTC. It specifies CASSPKREGSYEQYF. The chain joins TRBV9 to TRBJ2-7; TRBD2 aligns across 10 bases. CDR1 SGDLS and CDR2 YYNGEE come from the germline V gene. V was clipped by 4 bases and J by 0 bases; unmatched bases: 4. This CDR3 comprises 15 residues.

V usage is TRBV9 and J usage is TRBJ2-1, with TRBD1 matching 7 bases. V was clipped by 3 bases and J by 8 bases; unmatched bases: 11. Per the germline V gene, CDR1 is SGDLS and CDR2 is YYNGEE. The CDR3 is 15 residues long. In nucleotides, the CDR3 is TGTGCCAGCAGCGCCCTCCAACTAGGGGGCGATGAGCAGTTCTTC. It specifies CASSALQLGGDEQFF.

This rearrangement joins TRBV30 to TRBJ1-2; D is possibly TRBD1 (5 bases). Germline assignment: CDR1 GTSNPN and CDR2 SVGIG (reference sequence). This CDR3 region has 13 residues. Trimming stripped 2 bases from V and 5 bases from J, with 12 bases between. The DNA for the CDR3 is TGTGCCTGGAGTCCGGCCAGGGCTTATGGCTACACCTTC. This codes for CAWSPARAYGYTF.

The chain carries TRBV5-1 and TRBJ2-7, with TRBD2 identical over 11 bases. V shed 4 bases and J 2 bases; nucleotides not matched to a gene: 5. The CDR3 is made up of 15 amino acids. CDR1 and CDR2 (germline): SGHRS, YFSETQ. CDR3 DNA sequence: TGCGCCAGCAGCCCAAGACTAGCGGGACCCTACGAGCAGTACTTC. Translation gives CASSPRLAGPYEQYF.

The chain is built from TRBV29-1 and TRBJ2-7; D is possibly TRBD1 (6 bases). The V gene lost 4 bases and the J gene lost 7 bases, with 20 bases spanning the gap. This CDR3 contains 14 residues. Per the germline V gene, CDR1 is SQVTM and CDR2 is ANQGSEA. Written as DNA, the CDR3 is TGCAGCGTTGCGTTAGGGCAGGGGAGTGGGGAGCAGTACTTC. It yields the protein CSVALGQGSGEQYF.

The J gene is TRBJ2-2, the V gene TRBV11-1, with D maybe TRBD2 (6 bases). V lost 1 base and J 6 bases, leaving 15 bases between the germline ends. Germline-derived CDR1 and CDR2 are SGHAT and FQDESV (reference sequence). The CDR3 runs 16 residues. The CDR3: CASSLVWGLGAGELFF. CDR3 DNA sequence: TGTGCCAGCAGCTTAGTGTGGGGACTCGGGGCCGGGGAGCTGTTTTTT.

The CDR3 region is CASSLERGWAGDTQYF. CDR3 nucleotides: TGTGCCAGCAGCTTAGAACGTGGGTGGGCGGGAGATACGCAGTATTTT. The chain couples TRBV7-9 to TRBJ2-3; TRBD2 is a possible D gene (5 bases). CDR1 and CDR2 (germline): SEHNR, FQNEAQ (reference sequence). The CDR3 runs 16 residues. V was shortened by 1 base and J by 5 bases, with 16 bases between the two germline ends.

The J gene is TRBJ2-3, the V gene TRBV28; TRBD2 agrees at 8 bases. Germline V gene lookup returns CDR1 MDHEN and CDR2 SYDVKM. This CDR3 contains 15 residues. V trimming: 4 bases; J trimming: 1 base; junction bases outside the gene matches: 4. CDR3 sequence: CASSSMTSGTDTQYF. The CDR3 DNA reads as TGTGCCAGCAGTTCCATGACTAGCGGCACAGATACGCAGTATTTT.

This clone was detected only once. The chain combines TRBV5-1 with TRBJ2-5; TRBD2 might be the D (5 bases). V lost 1 base and J lost 5, with 15 bases in between. From germline, CDR1 is SGHRS and CDR2 YFSETQ. The CDR3 totals 15 residues. CDR3 nucleotides: TGCGCCAGCAGCTTGCTAAATCTCGGCGGGGAGACCCAGTACTTC. This sequence encodes CASSLLNLGGETQYF.

The gene calls are TRBV2 and TRBJ2-5; D may correspond to TRBD1 or TRBD2 (6 bases each). The CDR3 is 15 amino acids. Per the germline V gene, CDR1 is SNHLY and CDR2 is FYNNEI. Trimming cost V 6 bases and J 0 bases, with 14 bases left between them. The CDR3 protein is CASRAGDSYQETQYF. Here the CDR3 DNA reads TGTGCCAGCAGGGCAGGGGACTCCTACCAAGAGACCCAGTACTTC.